The 20 T cell receptor beta chains given below trace back to one sample, sequenced in a study of blood T cell repertoires in COVID-19. Data came from immunoSEQ multiplex PCR; TCRdb stores just in-frame clones and leaves some out. The repertoire consists of some 100,000 clones, with approximately 80% occurring once and the leading ten covering 6.2%. The source material was peripheral blood. The source of these receptors is a man in his 70s with acute or convalescent COVID-19.

This clone was counted ten times or more. This CDR3 reads CASSLQGMNSPLHF. DNA for the CDR3: TGTGCCAGCAGCTTACAGGGGATGAATTCACCCCTCCACTTT. The chain uses TRBV11-2 and TRBJ1-6; the D gene is possibly TRBD1 (6 bases). V was clipped by 2 bases and J by 7 bases, with 9 bases between them. The CDR3 loop spans 14 amino acids. Germline CDR1 and CDR2: SGHAT and FQNNGV.

CDR3 DNA: TGCGCCAGCAGCTATGGGACAGGGGTAGATACGCAGTATTTT. It yields the protein CASSYGTGVDTQYF. The J gene is TRBJ2-3, the V gene TRBV5-1, with 10 bases fitting TRBD1. The CDR3 is 14 residues long. The V and J ends lost 3 bases and 5 bases, in that order; junction bases with no gene match: 3. Germline V gene lookup returns CDR1 SGHRS and CDR2 YFSETQ.

V gene TRBV29-1 combines with J gene TRBJ2-2; 13 positions agree with TRBD2. The CDR3 extends over 14 amino acids. Unmatched junction bases numbered 2, after V lost 6 bases and J lost 4 bases. CDR1 SQVTM and CDR2 ANQGSEA come from the germline V gene. CDR3 in amino acids: CSVLAGGPTGELFF. The CDR3, as DNA: TGCAGCGTACTAGCGGGAGGGCCCACCGGGGAGCTGTTTTTT.

This clone appeared once. The gene calls are TRBV3-1 (or the pseudogene TRBV3-2) and TRBJ1-2; maybe TRBD1 (5 bases). With 3 bases removed from V and 6 bases from J, the gap between germline ends came to 11 bases. The germline V gene encodes CDR1 LGHDT and CDR2 YNNKEL (reference sequence). The CDR3 length is 13 residues. CDR3 loop: CASSHGREDGYTF. The CDR3 nucleotides read TGTGCCAGCAGCCATGGCAGGGAAGATGGCTACACCTTC.

This clone was counted once. The chain is built from TRBV14 and TRBJ2-3; TRBD2 matches at 12 bases. CDR3 size: 17 residues. Germline V gene sequence: CDR1 SGHDN, CDR2 FVKESK. Trimming cost V 4 bases and J 2 bases; bases outside gene matches: 7. This chain's CDR3 is CASSPSLAGGYTDTQYF. In DNA, the CDR3 is TGTGCCAGCAGCCCCTCCCTAGCGGGGGGGTACACAGATACGCAGTATTTT.

This clone was detected a few times. This rearrangement joins TRBV7-3 to TRBJ1-1, with a possible D match to TRBD1 (6 bases). The CDR3 loop spans 14 amino acids. Germline assignment: CDR1 SGHTA and CDR2 FQGTGA. The V end lost 0 bases, the J end lost 5 bases, and 10 bases lay between the germline ends. The CDR3 DNA reads as TGTGCCAGCAGCTTAACCAGGGGAGATACTGAAGCTTTCTTT. Translated, it gives CASSLTRGDTEAFF.

The chain carries TRBV11-2 and TRBJ2-7; TRBD2 is a possible D gene (7 bases). CDR3 length: 17 amino acids. V gave up 1 base and J gave up 0 bases, with 16 bases separating them. In germline, CDR1 is SGHAT, CDR2 FQNNGV. The CDR3 loop is CASSLVSGGSLSYEQYF. The CDR3 bases are TGTGCCAGCAGCTTAGTTTCGGGGGGCTCCCTCTCCTACGAGCAGTACTTC.

This clone was seen only once. The chain uses TRBV28 and TRBJ2-1; perhaps TRBD1 as D (5 bases). Germline CDR1 and CDR2: MDHEN and SYDVKM. The CDR3 is 15 residues long. V lost 2 bases and J 0 bases, leaving 8 bases between the germline ends. This chain's CDR3 is CASSLDRSSYNEQFF. In DNA form, the CDR3 reads TGTGCCAGCAGTTTAGACAGAAGCTCCTACAATGAGCAGTTCTTC.

The chain combines TRBV13 with TRBJ2-5; 12 bases are a match to TRBD2. The CDR3 is 15 residues long. Germline values: CDR1 PRHDT, CDR2 FYEKMQ (reference sequence). J lost 11 bases, V lost 0 bases, and 7 bases had no gene match. Here the CDR3 reads CASSLGTSGSPPQYF. The CDR3, as DNA: TGTGCCAGCAGCTTAGGGACTAGCGGGAGCCCCCCTCAGTACTTC.

A few counts support this clone. The gene calls are TRBV7-9 and TRBJ2-7; 9 bases are a match to TRBD1. Germline V gives CDR1 SEHNR, CDR2 FQNEAQ (reference sequence). Losses at the gene ends were 5 bases for V and 0 bases for J; bases not matched to a gene: 8. CDR3 length: 16 residues. The CDR3 spells CASSPPGQGFSYEQYF. DNA for the CDR3: TGTGCCAGCAGCCCCCCGGGACAGGGCTTCTCCTACGAGCAGTACTTC.

The chain recombines TRBV7-6 with TRBJ2-2; weak D call: TRBD2 (6 bases). The CDR3 spans 17 residues. Trimming removed 2 bases from V and 0 bases from J, with 13 bases in between. Germline V gives CDR1 SGHVS, CDR2 FNYEAQ. CDR3 amino acids: CASSLMSGWSNTGELFF. In DNA, the CDR3 is TGTGCCAGCAGCTTAATGAGCGGGTGGTCGAACACCGGGGAGCTGTTTTTT. Supplemented by reference TRBV7-6 and TRBJ2-2, the full variable domain reads GAGVSQSPRYKVTKRGQDVALRCDPISGHVSLYWYRQALGQGPEFLTYFNYEAQQDKSGLPNDRFSAERPEGSISTLTIQRTEQRDSAMYRCASSLMSGWSNTGELFFGEGSRLTVL.

The chain joins TRBV18 to TRBJ2-2, with TRBD2 matching over 8 bases. From germline, CDR1 is KGHSH and CDR2 LQKENI. The ends lost 6 bases at V and 5 bases at J; junction bases unmatched: 8. The CDR3 runs 15 residues. The CDR3 reads CASSAAGVGTGELFF. DNA for the CDR3: TGTGCCAGCTCTGCAGCGGGAGTAGGGACCGGGGAGCTGTTTTTT.

The chain has TRBV6-2 or TRBV6-3 and TRBJ1-5; D uncertain. Deletions cut 2 bases from V and 9 bases from J, with 11 bases between. This CDR3 spans 13 amino acids. Germline CDR1 is MNHEY and CDR2 is SVGEGT. CDR3 coding DNA: TGTGCCAGCAGTTACGCCCGAGATTGGCCCCAGCATTTT. Translating it yields CASSYARDWPQHF.

This chain links TRBV15 with TRBJ2-4; weak D call: TRBD1 (5 bases). The germline V and J ends were trimmed by 0 bases and 0 bases, with 9 bases remaining between them. The CDR3 is 16 amino acids. Germline values: CDR1 LNHNV, CDR2 YYDKDF (reference sequence). The CDR3 sequence is CATSRDNRLAKNIQYF. For the CDR3, the DNA is TGTGCCACCAGCAGAGATAACAGGCTAGCCAAAAACATTCAGTACTTC.

This clone was picked up one time. V is TRBV29-1 and J is TRBJ2-3; D not certain. Deletions cut 3 bases from V and 9 bases from J, with 10 bases between. Per germline, CDR1 SQVTM and CDR2 ANQGSEA. The CDR3 sequence is 11 residues long. Written as DNA, the CDR3 is TGCAGCGTTGATACTACGCGAACGCAGTATTTT. Translating gives CSVDTTRTQYF.

The rearrangement links TRBV7-9 to TRBJ2-7, with a possible D match to TRBD2 (5 bases). Germline loops: CDR1 SEHNR, CDR2 FQNEAQ (reference sequence). The CDR3 totals 13 residues. Trimming stripped 3 bases from V and 5 bases from J, with 11 bases between. The CDR3 DNA reads TGTGCCAGCAGCTTGGAGGATAGTCACGAGCAGTACTTC. Its protein product is CASSLEDSHEQYF.

V gene TRBV5-5 combines with J gene TRBJ1-3; D is unclear. The CDR3 runs 16 residues. CDR1 SGHKS and CDR2 YYEKEE come from the germline V gene (reference sequence). Trimming removed 4 bases at V and 0 bases at J, with 14 bases between. CDR3: CASSPPRVSSGNTIYF. The CDR3 region has the DNA TGTGCCAGCAGCCCGCCCCGAGTGAGCTCTGGAAACACCATATATTTT. Using reference TRBV5-5 and TRBJ1-3 for the parts outside the CDR3, the full variable domain is DAGVTQSPTHLIKTRGQQVTLRCSPISGHKSVSWYQQVLGQGPQFIFQYYEKEERGRGNFPDRFSARQFPNYSSELNVNALLLGDSALYLCASSPPRVSSGNTIYFGEGSWLTVV.

The V and J genes are TRBV30 and TRBJ1-4; 7 bases agree with TRBD1. The CDR3 runs to 13 residues. V trimming: 0 bases; J trimming: 7 bases; junction bases outside the gene matches: 2. CDR1 and CDR2 from the germline V gene are GTSNPN and SVGIG (reference sequence). CDR3 amino acids: CAWSVGGTEKLFF. The CDR3 DNA reads TGTGCCTGGAGTGTAGGGGGCACTGAAAAACTGTTTTTT. The full variable domain, rest sourced from reference TRBV30 and TRBJ1-4, is SQTIHQWPATLVQPVGSPLSLECTVEGTSNPNLYWYRQAAGRGLQLLFYSVGIGQISSEVPQNLSASRPQDRQFILSSKKLLLSDSGFYLCAWSVGGTEKLFFGSGTQLSVL.

This clone was observed a handful of times. Written as DNA, the CDR3 is TGTGCCAGCAGGCCTCGCGGGGCAGGCAATCAGCCCCAGCATTTT. Protein sequence: CASRPRGAGNQPQHF. This chain joins TRBV28 and TRBJ1-5; D perhaps matches TRBD1 (5 bases). This CDR3 spans 15 amino acids. Germline CDR1 reads MDHEN; CDR2 reads SYDVKM. V lost 6 bases to trimming and J lost 2 bases, with 14 bases between them.

V and J are TRBV15 and TRBJ1-4, with TRBD1 matching over 7 bases. Germline assignment: CDR1 LNHNV and CDR2 YYDKDF (reference sequence). Trimming took 0 bases from V and 7 from J; bases not matched to a gene: 17. This CDR3 is 19 amino acids long. CDR3 sequence reads: CATSRELRGPVEWSEKLFF. The CDR3 DNA reads TGTGCCACCAGCAGAGAATTAAGGGGGCCGGTGGAGTGGAGTGAAAAACTGTTTTTT.